A single sample is the source of the 29 T cell receptor beta chains below, sequenced in a study of shared clonotypes between healthy human individuals. The protocol was immunoSEQ multiplex PCR, while the TCRdb copy is restricted to in-frame clones and leaves out a portion. This sample yields some 900,000 clones, of which 76% are seen a single time; about 1.5% belongs to the top ten. Sequencing input: memory CD4+ T cells sorted from blood. Noted subset: CD45RA-negative fraction. The receptors shown here come from a man aged 18 to 35 in good health.

The chain couples TRBV5-4 to TRBJ2-7; TRBD1 or TRBD2 may be the D gene (6 bases each). CDR1 and CDR2 (germline): SGHNT, YYREEE (reference sequence). Trimming pared 0 bases from V and 2 bases from J, leaving 12 bases between. The CDR3 sequence is 15 residues long. The CDR3 DNA reads as TGTGCCAGCAGCTTGGCCGTGGGGGGCACCTACGAGCAGTACTTC. This gives the protein CASSLAVGGTYEQYF.

This clone was observed a single time. The chain combines TRBV28 with TRBJ2-7, with D perhaps matching TRBD1 (8 bases). Trimming cost V 7 bases and J 1 base, with 20 bases left between them. CDR1 MDHEN and CDR2 SYDVKM come from the germline V gene. The CDR3 covers 16 residues. CDR3 in amino acids: CASTSSGGQASYEQYF. The CDR3 nucleotides are TGTGCCAGCACCTCCTCGGGGGGACAGGCATCCTACGAGCAGTACTTC.

This clone was observed once. The rearrangement joins TRBV28 to TRBJ2-7; D is unresolved. Germline CDR1 reads MDHEN; CDR2 reads SYDVKM. This CDR3 region has 13 residues. Deletions cut 7 bases from V and 2 bases from J, with 12 bases between. The CDR3 region is CASNWSGTYEQYF. The CDR3 nucleotides are TGTGCCAGCAACTGGTCCGGAACCTACGAGCAGTACTTC.

V is TRBV11-2 and J is TRBJ2-1; TRBD2 matches at 12 bases. Losses at the gene ends were 2 bases for V and 5 bases for J; bases not matched to a gene: 1. The CDR3 runs to 15 residues. The germline gives CDR1 SGHAT, CDR2 FQNNGV. This CDR3 is CASSLRLAGDNEQFF. The CDR3 DNA reads as TGTGCCAGCAGCTTAAGACTAGCGGGAGACAATGAGCAGTTCTTC.

The J gene is TRBJ2-1, the V gene TRBV7-9; the match to TRBD2 covers 11 bases. Germline CDR1 reads SEHNR; CDR2 reads FQNEAQ (reference sequence). V lost 6 bases and J lost 8; bases outside the gene matches: 9. This CDR3 region has 15 residues. In DNA, the CDR3 is TGTGCCAGCAGAAGCACTAGCGGGAGATCATATGAGCAGTTCTTC. Translation gives CASRSTSGRSYEQFF.

J is TRBJ2-2 and V is TRBV2; 7 bases are shared with TRBD1. The CDR3 runs to 15 residues. The ends lost 6 bases at V and 0 bases at J; junction bases unmatched: 4. Germline V gene sequence: CDR1 SNHLY, CDR2 FYNNEI. CDR3 in amino acids: CASRPQGANTGELFF. The CDR3 DNA sequence: TGTGCCAGCAGACCGCAGGGGGCGAACACCGGGGAGCTGTTTTTT.

Of note for this clone: Possible read error: a much larger clone is one base away. V is TRBV5-1 and J is TRBJ2-7; tentative D call: TRBD1 (7 bases). This CDR3 has 14 residues. Trimming stripped 4 bases from V and 0 bases from J, with 11 bases between. The V gene's germline CDR1 is SGHRS and CDR2 YFSETQ. Written as DNA, the CDR3 is TGCGCCAGCAGCGCGGGACAGAGCTCCTACGAGCAGTACTTC. It specifies CASSAGQSSYEQYF.

This clone was counted between two and nine times. This chain connects TRBV19 to TRBJ2-5; the D is unclear. Germline assignment: CDR1 LNHDA and CDR2 SQIVND (reference sequence). The length of the CDR3 is 14 residues. Trimming removed 1 base at V and 1 base at J, with 7 bases between. The CDR3 spells CASSIALGQETQYF. The CDR3 DNA is TGTGCCAGTAGTATAGCCCTTGGCCAAGAGACCCAGTACTTC.

This clone was seen once. The rearrangement uses TRBV7-2 and TRBJ2-3, with 10 nucleotides matching TRBD2. Germline V lookup: CDR1 SGHTA, CDR2 FQGNSA. J gave up 7 bases and V 4 bases, and 8 bases lay outside the gene matches. The CDR3 is 15 residues long. The CDR3 coding sequence is TGTGCCAGCAGCTCCGGGGTAGCGGGAGGCAATACGCAGTATTTT. Encoded protein: CASSSGVAGGNTQYF.

The chain has TRBV9 and TRBJ2-7; D ambiguous. The CDR3 totals 13 residues. Trimming took off 0 bases at V and 8 bases at J, with 12 bases between the two ends. Germline V gene sequence: CDR1 SGDLS, CDR2 YYNGEE. The CDR3 DNA reads as TGTGCCAGCAGCGTAGGGGATGGCGGAAAGCAGTACTTC. Its protein product is CASSVGDGGKQYF.

This clone occurred once. This chain joins TRBV4-3 and TRBJ2-3, with TRBD2 as a possible D gene (5 bases). V lost 4 bases and J 2 bases, leaving 10 bases between the germline ends. The CDR3 covers 14 residues. Per germline, CDR1 LGHNA and CDR2 YSLEER. CDR3 region: CASSRSGTTDTQYF. CDR3 nucleotides: TGCGCCAGCAGCCGGAGCGGAACCACAGATACGCAGTATTTT.

The chain employs TRBV27 and TRBJ1-2; D unresolved. Looked up from germline, CDR1 is MNHEY and CDR2 is SMNVEV (reference sequence). V was shortened by 6 bases and J by 0 bases, with 17 bases between the two germline ends. CDR3 length equals 16 residues. The CDR3 DNA reads TGTGCCAGCAGGGGATCCTCACGGGCCTCTAACTATGGCTACACCTTC. Amino acids: CASRGSSRASNYGYTF.

V and J are TRBV30 and TRBJ2-1; TRBD2 matches at 10 bases. Germline loops: CDR1 GTSNPN, CDR2 SVGIG (reference sequence). Trimming at V came to 2 bases and at J to 3 bases, leaving 10 bases not matched to a gene. CDR3 length equals 17 residues. The CDR3 is CAWSPASGGAIYNEQFF. As DNA, the CDR3 is TGTGCCTGGAGTCCGGCTAGCGGGGGAGCGATCTACAATGAGCAGTTCTTC.

The V call is TRBV19, the J call TRBJ2-5; no firm D call. CDR3 size: 12 residues. Per germline, CDR1 LNHDA and CDR2 SQIVND (reference sequence). Trimming shortened V by 4 bases and J by 4 bases, and 7 bases separated the two germline ends. CDR3 in amino acids: CASSNTGETQYF. The CDR3 coding sequence is TGTGCCAGTAGTAACACTGGAGAGACCCAGTACTTC.

This chain links TRBV4-3 with TRBJ2-7; unclear D gene. Deletions cut 0 bases from V and 2 bases from J, with 11 bases between. The CDR3 length is 15 residues. CDR1 and CDR2 (germline): LGHNA, YSLEER. This chain's CDR3 is CASSQEAHLPYEQYF. The CDR3 DNA reads TGCGCCAGCAGCCAAGAGGCTCACCTACCCTACGAGCAGTACTTC.

The chain employs TRBV7-9 and TRBJ2-3; 16 bases are shared with TRBD2. This CDR3 spans 19 amino acids. CDR1 is SEHNR, CDR2 FQNEAQ, per germline (reference sequence). J gave up 4 bases and V 6 bases, and 13 bases lay outside the gene matches. This chain's CDR3 is CASRPPTGLAGGLADTQYF. As DNA, the CDR3 is TGTGCCAGCAGGCCCCCGACGGGACTAGCGGGGGGGCTTGCAGATACGCAGTATTTT.

This chain connects TRBV7-2 to TRBJ2-7; 10 bases agree with TRBD1. Germline V CDR1 and CDR2: SGHTA, FQGNSA. J was trimmed by 6 bases and V by 5 bases; bases with no gene match: 10. CDR3 length equals 15 residues. The CDR3 loop is CASSRSRGTGVEQYF. CDR3 coding DNA: TGTGCCAGCAGCCGATCGCGGGGGACAGGGGTCGAGCAGTACTTC. Combining the CDR3 with reference TRBV7-2 and TRBJ2-7 gives the whole variable domain GAGVSQSPSNKVTEKGKDVELRCDPISGHTALYWYRQSLGQGLEFLIYFQGNSAPDKSGLPSDRFSAERTGGSVSTLTIQRTQQEDSAVYLCASSRSRGTGVEQYFGPGTRLTVT.

J is TRBJ2-2 and V is TRBV27; D not certain. Trimming took off 6 bases at V and 1 base at J, with 9 bases between the two ends. The germline gives CDR1 MNHEY, CDR2 SMNVEV (reference sequence). The CDR3 length is 14 residues. CDR3 sequence: CASSNLLNTGELFF. The CDR3 DNA follows: TGTGCCAGCAGCAATCTATTGAACACCGGGGAGCTGTTTTTT.

V and J are TRBV25-1 and TRBJ1-5; D remains unclear. V was shortened by 5 bases and J by 0 bases, with 14 bases between the two germline ends. CDR1 MGHDK and CDR2 SYGVNS come from the germline V gene. The CDR3 has 16 amino acids. The CDR3 nucleotides are TGTGCCAGCAGTCACATAGTGAAAGGTAGCAATCAGCCCCAGCATTTT. Translation: CASSHIVKGSNQPQHF.

J is TRBJ2-7 and V is TRBV9; 11 positions agree with TRBD2. The CDR3 loop spans 17 amino acids. V was pared by 2 bases and J by 0 bases, with 7 bases of the junction left unmatched. Germline CDR1 is SGDLS and CDR2 is YYNGEE. The CDR3: CASSVTGGLADSYEQYF. For the CDR3, the DNA is TGTGCCAGCAGCGTTACGGGGGGACTAGCGGACTCCTACGAGCAGTACTTC. Variable domain in full (rest from reference TRBV9 and TRBJ2-7): DSGVTQTPKHLITATGQRVTLRCSPRSGDLSVYWYQQSLDQGLQFLIQYYNGEERAKGNILERFSAQQFPDLHSELNLSSLELGDSALYFCASSVTGGLADSYEQYFGPGTRLTVT.

The chain has TRBV19 and TRBJ1-2, with 9 bases aligning to TRBD1. The germline V gene encodes CDR1 LNHDA and CDR2 SQIVND (reference sequence). The junction had 6 bases not matched to a gene; V was cut back by 5 bases and J by 8 bases. The CDR3 contains 13 residues. CDR3 nucleotides: TGTGCCAGTAGTTCACAGGGGGCGGGCGGCTACACCTTC. It encodes CASSSQGAGGYTF.

This sequence joins TRBV7-6 and TRBJ2-2, with no clear D. The CDR3 length is 15 residues. The germline CDR1 and CDR2 sequences are SGHVS and FNYEAQ. V shed 2 bases and J shed 5 bases, with 12 bases lying between them. The DNA for the CDR3 is TGTGCCAGCAGCTTAAATAACATCGGAACCGGGGAGCTGTTTTTT. Translation: CASSLNNIGTGELFF.

This chain uses TRBV7-8 with TRBJ2-7, with D possibly TRBD2 on 5 matching bases. The V end lost 3 bases, the J end lost 2 bases, and 8 bases lay between the germline ends. Germline V gene lookup returns CDR1 SGHVS and CDR2 FQNEAQ. This CDR3 contains 13 residues. This CDR3 is CASSLEETYEQYF. The CDR3 DNA reads TGTGCCAGCAGCTTGGAGGAAACCTACGAGCAGTACTTC.

The V call is TRBV6-1, the J call TRBJ2-1, with TRBD1 matching over 7 bases. CDR3 size: 16 residues. Germline V lookup: CDR1 MNHNS, CDR2 SASEGT. Trimming took 3 bases from V and 2 from J; bases not matched to a gene: 7. In DNA, the CDR3 is TGTGCCAGCAGTGATCTGTTGAGGGGGCCCTACAATGAGCAGTTCTTC. It codes for CASSDLLRGPYNEQFF.

This clone was observed a single time. The chain joins TRBV7-2 to TRBJ2-1, with 7 bases that match TRBD1. With 5 bases clipped from V and 6 bases from J, the junction kept 13 bases outside the gene matches. CDR1 is SGHTA, CDR2 FQGNSA, per germline. This CDR3 region has 16 residues. Here the CDR3 DNA reads TGTGCCAGCAGCATCGAGAACAGGGGAGTGAGCAATGAGCAGTTCTTC. It is translated as CASSIENRGVSNEQFF. Full variable domain (missing parts from reference TRBV7-2 and TRBJ2-1): GAGVSQSPSNKVTEKGKDVELRCDPISGHTALYWYRQSLGQGLEFLIYFQGNSAPDKSGLPSDRFSAERTGGSVSTLTIQRTQQEDSAVYLCASSIENRGVSNEQFFGPGTRLTVL.

This clone has just a few counts. The chain recombines TRBV5-1 with TRBJ1-1, with a tentative D call TRBD1 (6 bases). V dropped 0 bases and J dropped 5 bases, with 14 bases sitting between them. CDR1 SGHRS and CDR2 YFSETQ come from the germline V gene. The CDR3 spans 15 residues. CDR3 region: CASSLGGSRGTEAFF. DNA for the CDR3: TGCGCCAGCAGCTTGGGTGGCTCAAGGGGGACTGAAGCTTTCTTT.

The chain links TRBV7-3 to TRBJ2-7; TRBD2 matches 7 bases. V shed 8 bases and J 2 bases; nucleotides not matched to a gene: 6. This CDR3 has 13 amino acids. Looked up from germline, CDR1 is SGHTA and CDR2 is FQGTGA. The CDR3 protein is CASSLAEPYEQYF. DNA of the CDR3: TGTGCCAGCTCTCTAGCGGAGCCCTACGAGCAGTACTTC.

This rearrangement joins TRBV5-6 to TRBJ2-3; 10 bases are shared with TRBD2. With V trimmed by 4 bases and J by 2 bases, 7 bases remained unmatched. The CDR3 sequence is 16 residues long. The germline CDR1 and CDR2 sequences are SGHDT and YYEEEE. The CDR3 region has the DNA TGTGCCAGCAGCCGACGAGCGGGAGGGCTCACAGATACGCAGTATTTT. Translation: CASSRRAGGLTDTQYF. Full variable domain (remainder filled in from reference TRBV5-6 and TRBJ2-3): DAGVTQSPTHLIKTRGQQVTLRCSPKSGHDTVSWYQQALGQGPQFIFQYYEEEERQRGNFPDRFSGHQFPNYSSELNVNALLLGDSALYLCASSRRAGGLTDTQYFGPGTRLTVL.

This chain links TRBV9 with TRBJ2-3; TRBD2 agrees at 12 bases. CDR3 length: 16 amino acids. The germline V gene has CDR1 SGDLS and CDR2 YYNGEE. Germline trimming cut 4 bases from V and 2 bases from J; bases unmatched to any gene: 5. This CDR3 is CASSRTSGDPTDTQYF. CDR3 DNA: TGTGCCAGCAGCCGGACTAGCGGGGACCCCACAGATACGCAGTATTTT.